These 31 T cell receptor beta chains were all obtained from the same sample, sequenced in a study of T cell repertoires in cytomegalovirus infection (dated by TCRdb to about 2019). TCRdb lists the instrument as Illumina HiSeq 1500. TCRdb reanalyzed the raw reads on its own, using fastp at Q25 for trimming and MiXCR for clone calling, and kept in-frame beta chains. Rows with a matching CDR3 protein are joined into one entry that keeps the most common DNA and genes. For this sample the table gives hundreds of thousands of distinct CDR3 sequences, of which under 20% were detected only once. Of the sample, approximately 12% falls within the top ten clones. The sequencing input was PBMCs. These TCRs come from a human donor in good health (CMV status not recorded). Some clones in this sample may be carry-over from other donors' samples.

This clonotype was picked up many times. This rearrangement joins TRBV11-2 to TRBJ2-7; 7 bases line up with TRBD1. V shed 1 base, J shed 2 bases, and the junction held 5 bases outside the gene matches. Germline V gives CDR1 SGHAT, CDR2 FQNNGV. The CDR3 runs 15 residues. The chain's CDR3 is CASSLGAGGAYEQYF. Written as DNA, the CDR3 is TGTGCCAGCAGCTTAGGAGCAGGGGGAGCCTACGAGCAGTACTTC. Based on the CDR3 plus reference TRBV11-2 and TRBJ2-7, the full variable domain is EAGVAQSPRYKIIEKRQSVAFWCNPISGHATLYWYQQILGQGPKLLIQFQNNGVVDDSQLPKDRFSAERLKGVDSTLKIQPAKLEDSAVYLCASSLGAGGAYEQYFGPGTRLTVT.

This clonotype has at least ten counts. The chain joins TRBV7-2 to TRBJ1-2; the match to TRBD1 covers 8 bases. The V gene's germline CDR1 is SGHTA and CDR2 FQGNSA. Unmatched junction bases numbered 4, after V lost 3 bases and J lost 4 bases. The CDR3 runs 14 residues. CDR3 amino acids: CASSFTGGPYGYTF. The DNA of the CDR3 is TGTGCCAGCAGCTTTACAGGGGGACCCTATGGCTACACCTTC.

This clonotype was observed a few times. The gene calls are TRBV19 and TRBJ2-5; TRBD1 aligns across 8 bases. CDR3 size: 16 residues. Germline loops: CDR1 LNHDA, CDR2 SQIVND (reference sequence). Trimming cost V 5 bases and J 1 base; bases outside gene matches: 9. CDR3 residues: CASSSWRQGAQETQYF. The DNA for the CDR3 is TGTGCCAGTAGTTCCTGGAGGCAGGGGGCCCAAGAGACCCAGTACTTC. The full variable domain, completed using reference TRBV19 and TRBJ2-5, is DGGITQSPKYLFRKEGQNVTLSCEQNLNHDAMYWYRQDPGQGLRLIYYSQIVNDFQKGDIAEGYSVSREKKESFPLTVTSAQKNPTAFYLCASSSWRQGAQETQYFGPGTRLLVL.

This clonotype was recorded a few times. The genes are TRBV7-9 and TRBJ1-6; 7 nucleotides align to TRBD1. Per germline, CDR1 SEHNR and CDR2 FQNEAQ (reference sequence). The CDR3 contains 15 residues. The trim removed 1 base at V and 6 bases at J, leaving 3 bases unmatched. DNA of the CDR3: TGTGCCAGCAGCTTAGGGACAGGATTTAATTCACCCCTCCACTTT. Its protein product is CASSLGTGFNSPLHF.

This clonotype has more than one count but fewer than ten. This sequence joins TRBV20-1 and TRBJ2-3; D call uncertain. The germline CDR1 and CDR2 sequences are DFQATT and SNEGSKA (reference sequence). Trimming pared 0 bases from V and 0 bases from J, leaving 13 bases between. The CDR3 contains 16 residues. CDR3 loop: CSARDRLIFSTDTQYF. For the CDR3, the DNA is TGCAGTGCTAGAGATAGACTTATCTTTAGCACAGATACGCAGTATTTT.

About this clonotype itself: At one of its ends the junction is not consistent with the germline gene, which may arise from a read error. This sequence joins TRBV10-3 and TRBJ1-2, with D possibly matching TRBD1 (5 bases). Germline CDR1 is ENHRY and CDR2 is SYGVKD. The CDR3 spans 14 residues. For the CDR3, the DNA is TGTGCCATCAGTGCTAGACGGCCCCGTGGGGGAGAAGAATTC. Amino acid sequence: CAISARRPRGGEEF.

This clonotype was counted at least ten times. This chain links TRBV7-2 with TRBJ1-2; 9 positions agree with TRBD1. The CDR3 is made up of 13 amino acids. Germline CDR1 SGHTA, CDR2 FQGNSA. For the CDR3, the DNA is TGTGCTTCAACGACGGACAGGGGAAAAGGCTACACCTTC. Protein sequence: CASTTDRGKGYTF.

This chain joins TRBV4-1 and TRBJ1-4; D is undetermined. The germline V and J ends were trimmed by 0 bases and 7 bases, with 15 bases remaining between them. Germline V CDR1 and CDR2: MGHRA, YSYEKL. This CDR3 comprises 16 residues. Here the CDR3 reads CASSQDGRELVEKLFF. CDR3 in DNA: TGCGCCAGCAGCCAAGATGGGAGGGAGTTGGTTGAAAAACTGTTTTTT.

In its sample, this clonotype was seen a few times. The rearrangement links TRBV15 to TRBJ2-2, with TRBD1 matching over 8 bases. V was pared by 1 base and J by 2 bases, with 3 bases of the junction left unmatched. The CDR3 has 16 amino acids. CDR1 and CDR2 from the germline V gene are LNHNV and YYDKDF (reference sequence). Here the CDR3 DNA reads TGTGCCACCAGCAGAGGACAGGGGATAAACACCGGGGAGCTGTTTTTT. Its protein is CATSRGQGINTGELFF.

This clonotype came up many times. The chain has TRBV7-2 and TRBJ2-5; D is uncertain. The CDR3 is made up of 14 amino acids. Germline CDR1 SGHTA, CDR2 FQGNSA. The V end lost 3 bases, the J end lost 0 bases, and 8 bases lay between the germline ends. The CDR3 DNA follows: TGTGCCAGCAGCTTCTTGGGGTACCAAGAGACCCAGTACTTC. Translating gives CASSFLGYQETQYF.

This clonotype showed up just a few times. The J gene is TRBJ2-7, the V gene TRBV11-2; D perhaps matches TRBD2 (5 bases). The ends were cut back, 0 bases at V and 10 bases at J, with 16 bases in the middle. The germline V gene has CDR1 SGHAT and CDR2 FQNNGV. This CDR3 spans 14 amino acids. The chain's CDR3 is CASSLDEELVDQYF. As DNA, the CDR3 is TGTGCCAGCAGCTTAGACGAAGAACTAGTTGATCAGTACTTC.

The V and J genes are TRBV6-1 and TRBJ2-7; 8 nucleotides match TRBD2. V was pared by 10 bases and J by 3 bases, with 11 bases of the junction left unmatched. The CDR3 is 14 amino acids. Germline V gene data show CDR1 as MNHNS and CDR2 as SASEGT. CDR3 sequence: CATIRLAGFYEQYF. The CDR3 DNA reads as TGTGCCACCATTCGTCTAGCGGGTTTCTACGAGCAGTACTTC.

Ten or more counts support this clonotype. V usage is TRBV12-3 or TRBV12-4 and J usage is TRBJ1-5; D is unclear. The CDR3 runs 12 residues. V was pared by 4 bases and J by 9 bases, with 10 bases between. The CDR3 DNA reads TGTGCCAGCAGTTCCGGTGTCGTGCCCCAGCATTTT. Its protein product is CASSSGVVPQHF.

This clonotype appeared a few times. As DNA, the CDR3 is TGTGCCAGCAGTACGGGATCCGCAAATGGCTACACCTTC. Protein sequence: CASSTGSANGYTF. J is TRBJ1-2 and V is TRBV12-3 or TRBV12-4; D uncertain. The CDR3 is made up of 13 amino acids. Trimming left V 5 bases short and J 6 bases short, with 13 bases between.

This clonotype was seen at least ten times. This chain joins TRBV7-9 and TRBJ2-3; D is undetermined. Germline V CDR1 and CDR2: SEHNR, FQNEAQ (reference sequence). This CDR3 is built from 12 residues. V was clipped by 3 bases and J by 2 bases, with 3 bases between them. CDR3: CASSFDTDTQYF. The CDR3 DNA sequence: TGTGCCAGCAGCTTCGACACAGATACGCAGTATTTT.

This clonotype was seen a handful of times. The rearrangement joins TRBV29-1 to TRBJ1-2; 8 bases are a match to TRBD1. From germline, CDR1 is SQVTM and CDR2 ANQGSEA. The CDR3 covers 12 residues. V dropped 7 bases and J dropped 8; count of bases not matched to a gene: 9. CDR3 region: CSGSDRVTGYTF. For the CDR3, the DNA is TGCAGCGGATCGGACAGGGTAACGGGCTACACCTTC.

This clonotype was found a few times. This chain links TRBV7-3 with TRBJ2-2; D is ambiguous. CDR1 SGHTA and CDR2 FQGTGA come from the germline V gene. Trimming stripped 4 bases from V and 6 bases from J, with 9 bases between. The CDR3 runs 13 residues. The CDR3 DNA reads as TGTGCCAGCAGCTACCAATTGCCCGGGGAGCTGTTTTTT. It codes for CASSYQLPGELFF.

The chain combines TRBV20-1 with TRBJ1-4, with 7 bases aligning to TRBD1. The V and J ends lost 7 bases and 8 bases, in that order; junction bases with no gene match: 10. This CDR3 has 13 amino acids. Germline V lookup: CDR1 DFQATT, CDR2 SNEGSKA (reference sequence). CDR3 nucleotides: TGCAGTGTGTCGGGGAACAGGGGCGAAAAACTGTTTTTT. Its protein is CSVSGNRGEKLFF.

The V and J genes are TRBV4-2 and TRBJ2-5; 14 bases are a match to TRBD2. Germline V lookup: CDR1 LGHNA, CDR2 YNFKEQ. The CDR3 covers 17 residues. V was pared by 0 bases and J by 4 bases, with 4 bases of the junction left unmatched. CDR3 protein: CASSQEGLAGAGETQYF. The CDR3 bases are TGTGCCAGCAGCCAAGAGGGACTAGCGGGGGCTGGAGAGACCCAGTACTTC.

This clonotype has at least ten counts. This chain connects TRBV5-4 to TRBJ2-5, with a weak D call TRBD1 (6 bases). The V end lost 0 bases, the J end lost 4 bases, and 16 bases lay between the germline ends. Germline V gene sequence: CDR1 SGHNT, CDR2 YYREEE (reference sequence). The CDR3 has 16 residues. The CDR3 DNA reads as TGTGCCAGCAGCTTGGGTTCCCAGGGGATTGGAGAGACCCAGTACTTC. Amino acids: CASSLGSQGIGETQYF. Full variable domain (outside the CDR3, taken from reference TRBV5-4 and TRBJ2-5): ETGVTQSPTHLIKTRGQQVTLRCSSQSGHNTVSWYQQALGQGPQFIFQYYREEENGRGNFPPRFSGLQFPNYSSELNVNALELDDSALYLCASSLGSQGIGETQYFGPGTRLLVL.

The rearrangement uses TRBV6-5 and TRBJ1-2; perhaps TRBD1 as D (6 bases). From germline, CDR1 is MNHEY and CDR2 SVGAGI. The ends were cut back, 0 bases at V and 5 bases at J, with 16 bases in the middle. The CDR3 sequence is 16 residues long. The CDR3 nucleotides are TGTGCCAGCAGTTACTCGAGGCCCAGGGGTTGGTATGGCTACACCTTC. As protein: CASSYSRPRGWYGYTF.

This clonotype was counted many times. V usage is TRBV7-6 and J usage is TRBJ1-4, with D uncertain. CDR1 and CDR2 (germline): SGHVS, FNYEAQ. The CDR3 is made up of 13 amino acids. Trimming took 4 bases from V and 5 from J, leaving 8 bases between them. This CDR3 is CASSSSPNEKLFF. Written as DNA, the CDR3 is TGTGCCAGCAGCTCATCTCCCAATGAAAAACTGTTTTTT.

Ten or more counts support this clonotype. The rearrangement links TRBV7-2 to TRBJ2-7, with no clear D. Germline values: CDR1 SGHTA, CDR2 FQGNSA. Trimming took 3 bases from V and 1 from J, leaving 10 bases between them. This CDR3 contains 14 residues. The CDR3 DNA is TGTGCCAGCAGCTTGTATGCTCTTTCCTACGAGCAGTACTTC. Translating gives CASSLYALSYEQYF.

The rearrangement joins TRBV2 to TRBJ1-1, with D hard to call. Trimming stripped 6 bases from V and 1 base from J, with 12 bases between. This CDR3 has 14 residues. Germline assignment: CDR1 SNHLY and CDR2 FYNNEI. For the CDR3, the DNA is TGTGCCAGCAGCGTGACGGCAAAGAACACTGAAGCTTTCTTT. Translated: CASSVTAKNTEAFF.

On this clonotype itself: A read error is possible here, since a much larger clone lies one base away. This chain uses TRBV5-4 with TRBJ2-3, with 9 bases that match TRBD2. Trimming removed 1 base from V and 1 base from J; junction bases left unmatched: 1. Per the germline V gene, CDR1 is SGHNT and CDR2 is YYREEE (reference sequence). The CDR3 is 15 amino acids. The CDR3 DNA reads TGTGCCAGCAGCTTGAGACTAGCGGGCACAGATACGCAGTATTTT. Its translation is CASSLRLAGTDTQYF.

The CDR3 region is CASSLGRWGVTEAFF. The CDR3 DNA is TGTGCCAGCAGCTTAGGTCGGTGGGGAGTCACTGAAGCTTTCTTT. This chain links TRBV7-9 with TRBJ1-1, with D unclear. Looked up from germline, CDR1 is SEHNR and CDR2 is FQNEAQ (reference sequence). The CDR3 spans 15 residues. The V end lost 1 base, the J end lost 4 bases, and 13 bases lay between the germline ends.

This clonotype was seen more than once but under ten times. V is TRBV9 and J is TRBJ2-1, with 8 positions matching TRBD2. The CDR3 is made up of 15 amino acids. The V segment lost 0 bases and the J segment 6 bases; nucleotides outside the gene matches: 5. Germline-derived CDR1 and CDR2 are SGDLS and YYNGEE. The CDR3 is CASSVGGLAGNEQFF. CDR3 bases: TGTGCCAGCAGCGTAGGGGGGCTAGCGGGCAATGAGCAGTTCTTC.

This clonotype has ten or more counts. This chain connects TRBV4-1 to TRBJ2-7; 7 nucleotides agree with TRBD1. The CDR3 is 15 amino acids. V lost 0 bases and J lost 4; bases outside the gene matches: 6. Germline CDR1 and CDR2: MGHRA and YSYEKL. CDR3 sequence reads: CASSQERGRLYEQYF. CDR3 DNA: TGCGCCAGCAGCCAAGAAAGGGGGCGTTTGTACGAGCAGTACTTC.

There are many counts of this clonotype. The gene calls are TRBV12-3 or TRBV12-4 and TRBJ2-3; TRBD1 agrees at 8 bases. The CDR3 spans 14 residues. The J segment lost 7 bases and the V segment lost 6 bases, leaving 9 bases of the junction unmatched. For the CDR3, the DNA is TGTGCCAGCAGCACCCAGGGGGCGTCGAATACGCAGTATTTT. It specifies CASSTQGASNTQYF.

This chain joins TRBV25-1 and TRBJ2-3; 7 nucleotides line up with TRBD2. CDR3 length: 15 residues. Germline CDR1 is MGHDK and CDR2 is SYGVNS. The V gene end was trimmed by 8 bases and the J gene end by 7 bases; junction bases not matched to a gene: 15. CDR3 DNA sequence: TGTGCCAGCGTCCCAGCGGGGCGATCCCCGAATACGCAGTATTTT. The encoded protein is CASVPAGRSPNTQYF. Complete variable domain (other parts from reference TRBV25-1 and TRBJ2-3): EADIYQTPRYLVIGTGKKITLECSQTMGHDKMYWYQQDPGMELHLIHYSYGVNSTEKGDLSSESTVSRIRTEHFPLTLESARPSHTSQYLCASVPAGRSPNTQYFGPGTRLTVL.

This clonotype was seen at least ten times. This chain uses TRBV7-8 with TRBJ1-4, with D unclear. Trimming took 0 bases from V and 5 from J, leaving 7 bases between them. The CDR3 loop spans 14 amino acids. Germline assignment: CDR1 SGHVS and CDR2 FQNEAQ. The CDR3 DNA follows: TGTGCCAGCAGCTTAGCCCCGTCGAATGAAAAACTGTTTTTT. It is translated as CASSLAPSNEKLFF.